This T cell receptor (beta chain) was documented in a study of a mutant IDH1 vaccine in newly diagnosed glioma. Study background: Eight vaccine injections were given to patients in weeks 1, 3, 5, 7, 11, 15, 19 and 23. Once 4-6 weeks had passed after radiotherapy alone, vaccination started, or it started with temozolomide cycles. Antecedent treatment encompassed radiotherapy, temozolomide, or their combination; the majority received both.

The time point: week 23, last vaccination. The content of each vaccine dose was 300 ug of mutant IDH1 20-mer peptide, and topical imiquimod accompanied it. V dropped 1 base and J dropped 0 bases, with 16 bases sitting between them. The CDR3 is 19 amino acids. The germline CDR1 and CDR2 sequences are MRHNA and SNTAGT. Only one count was recorded for this clone. Its antigen is currently unknown. Clones were sequenced by immunoSEQ multiplex PCR, and TCRdb holds only the in-frame ones, with some missing. The sample has just over 80,000 clones; over 75% are singletons. Study findings and constraints: Detectable vaccine-induced immune responses arose in almost 95% of patients.

The chain carries TRBV6-4 and TRBJ1-6; perhaps TRBD1 as D (5 bases). The sequenced sample was PBMCs, obtained from a glioma patient whose treatment included an IDH1 peptide vaccine. This clonotype was obtained from a man younger than 40 with glioma. Some clones in this sample may be carry-over from other donors' samples. CDR3 protein: CASSDFPGPRSSYNSPLHF. In nucleotides, the CDR3 is TGTGCCAGCAGTGACTTTCCGGGACCCCGGAGCTCCTATAATTCACCCCTCCACTTT.